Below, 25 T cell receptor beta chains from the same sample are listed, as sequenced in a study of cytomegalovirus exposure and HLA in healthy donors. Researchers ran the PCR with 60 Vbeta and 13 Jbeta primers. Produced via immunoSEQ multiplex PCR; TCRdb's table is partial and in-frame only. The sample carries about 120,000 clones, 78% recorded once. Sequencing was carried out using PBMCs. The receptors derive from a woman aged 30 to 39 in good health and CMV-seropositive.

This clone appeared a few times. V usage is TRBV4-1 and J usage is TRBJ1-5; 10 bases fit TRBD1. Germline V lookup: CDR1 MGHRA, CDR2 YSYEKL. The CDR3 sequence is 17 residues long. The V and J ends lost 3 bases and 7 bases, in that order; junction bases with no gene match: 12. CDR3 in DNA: TGCGCCAGCAGCCATCCGGGACAGGGGTCCTTCCCCCAGCCCCAGCATTTT. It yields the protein CASSHPGQGSFPQPQHF.

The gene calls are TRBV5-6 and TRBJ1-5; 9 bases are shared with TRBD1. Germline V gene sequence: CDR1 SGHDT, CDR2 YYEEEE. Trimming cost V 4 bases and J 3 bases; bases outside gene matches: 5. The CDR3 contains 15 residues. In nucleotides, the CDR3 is TGTGCCAGCAGCACGACAGGGGGTGACAATCAGCCCCAGCATTTT. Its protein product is CASSTTGGDNQPQHF.

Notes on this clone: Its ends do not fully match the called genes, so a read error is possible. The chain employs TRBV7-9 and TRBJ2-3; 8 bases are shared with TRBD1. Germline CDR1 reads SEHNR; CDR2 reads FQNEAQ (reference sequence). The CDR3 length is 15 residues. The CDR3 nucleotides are TGTTCCAGCAAAGACTGGACAGGGTCCACAGATACGCAGTATTTT. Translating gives CSSKDWTGSTDTQYF.

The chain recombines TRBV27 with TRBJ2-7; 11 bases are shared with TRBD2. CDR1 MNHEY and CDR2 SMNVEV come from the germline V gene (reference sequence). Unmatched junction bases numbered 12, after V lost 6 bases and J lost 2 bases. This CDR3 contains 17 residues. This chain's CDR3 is CASRPHPTSGGTYEQYF. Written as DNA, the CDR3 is TGTGCCAGCAGACCTCACCCTACTAGCGGGGGAACCTACGAGCAGTACTTC.

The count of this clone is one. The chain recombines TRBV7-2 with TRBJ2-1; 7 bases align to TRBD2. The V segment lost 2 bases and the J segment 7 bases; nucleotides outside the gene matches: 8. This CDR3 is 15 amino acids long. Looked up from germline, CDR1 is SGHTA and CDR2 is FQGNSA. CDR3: CASSLWTRRENEQFF. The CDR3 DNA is TGTGCCAGCAGCTTATGGACTAGACGGGAAAATGAGCAGTTCTTC.

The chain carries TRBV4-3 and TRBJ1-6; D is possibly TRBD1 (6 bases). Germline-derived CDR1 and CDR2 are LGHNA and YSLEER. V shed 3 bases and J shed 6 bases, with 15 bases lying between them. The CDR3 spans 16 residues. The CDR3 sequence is CASSQAYRESNSPLHF. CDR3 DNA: TGCGCCAGCAGCCAGGCATACAGGGAATCTAATTCACCCCTCCACTTT.

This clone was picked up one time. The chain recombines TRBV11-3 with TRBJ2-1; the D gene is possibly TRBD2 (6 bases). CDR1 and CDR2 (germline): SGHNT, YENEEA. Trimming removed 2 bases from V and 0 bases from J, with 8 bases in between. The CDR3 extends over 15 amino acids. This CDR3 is CASSLTGSSYNEQFF. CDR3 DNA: TGTGCCAGCAGCTTAACCGGGAGCTCCTACAATGAGCAGTTCTTC. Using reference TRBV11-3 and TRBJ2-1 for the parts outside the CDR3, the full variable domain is EAGVVQSPRYKIIEKKQPVAFWCNPISGHNTLYWYLQNLGQGPELLIRYENEEAVDDSQLPKDRFSAERLKGVDSTLKIQPAELGDSAVYLCASSLTGSSYNEQFFGPGTRLTVL.

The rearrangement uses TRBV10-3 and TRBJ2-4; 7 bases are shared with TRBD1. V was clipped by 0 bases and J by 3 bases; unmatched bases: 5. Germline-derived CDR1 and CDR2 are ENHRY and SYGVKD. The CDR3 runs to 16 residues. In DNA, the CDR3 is TGTGCCATCAGTGAGTCTACAGGGGTTAGCAAAAACATTCAGTACTTC. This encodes CAISESTGVSKNIQYF.

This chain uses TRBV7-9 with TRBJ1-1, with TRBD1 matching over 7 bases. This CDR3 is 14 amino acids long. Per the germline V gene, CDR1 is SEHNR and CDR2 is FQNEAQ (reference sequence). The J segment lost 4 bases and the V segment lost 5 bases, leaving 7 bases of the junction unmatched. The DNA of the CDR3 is TGTGCCAGCAGCCCACCCGAGGGGGCCACTGAAGCTTTCTTT. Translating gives CASSPPEGATEAFF.

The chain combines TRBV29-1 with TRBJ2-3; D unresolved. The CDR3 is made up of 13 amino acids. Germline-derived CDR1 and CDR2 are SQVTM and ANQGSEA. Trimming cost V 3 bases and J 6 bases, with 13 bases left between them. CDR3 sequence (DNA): TGCAGCGTTGACATAGGAGCCACGGATACGCAGTATTTT. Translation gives CSVDIGATDTQYF.

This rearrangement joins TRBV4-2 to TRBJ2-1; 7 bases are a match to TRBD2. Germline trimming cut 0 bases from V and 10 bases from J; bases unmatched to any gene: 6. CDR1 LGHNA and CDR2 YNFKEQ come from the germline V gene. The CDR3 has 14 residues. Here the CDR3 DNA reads TGTGCCAGCAGCCAAGATGGGGGGGATCGGGAGCAGTTCTTC. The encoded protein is CASSQDGGDREQFF.

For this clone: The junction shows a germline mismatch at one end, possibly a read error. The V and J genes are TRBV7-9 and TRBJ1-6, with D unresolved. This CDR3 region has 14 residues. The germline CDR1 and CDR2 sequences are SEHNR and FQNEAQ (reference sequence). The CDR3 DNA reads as TGTTCCAGCAGCATCGGGATTTCGGATTCACCCCTCCACTTT. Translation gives CSSSIGISDSPLHF.

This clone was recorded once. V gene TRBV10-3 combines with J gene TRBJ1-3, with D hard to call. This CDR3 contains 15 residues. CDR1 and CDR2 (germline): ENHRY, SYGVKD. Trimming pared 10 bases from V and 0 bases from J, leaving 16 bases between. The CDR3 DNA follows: TGTGCCACTGAGACTACTAAGAGCTCTGGAAACACCATATATTTT. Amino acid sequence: CATETTKSSGNTIYF.

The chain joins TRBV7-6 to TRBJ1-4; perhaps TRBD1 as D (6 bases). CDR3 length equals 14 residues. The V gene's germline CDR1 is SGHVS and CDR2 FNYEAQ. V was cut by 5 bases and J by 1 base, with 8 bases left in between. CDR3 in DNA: TGTGCCAGCAGCCCACAGGGAACTAATGAAAAACTGTTTTTT. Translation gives CASSPQGTNEKLFF.

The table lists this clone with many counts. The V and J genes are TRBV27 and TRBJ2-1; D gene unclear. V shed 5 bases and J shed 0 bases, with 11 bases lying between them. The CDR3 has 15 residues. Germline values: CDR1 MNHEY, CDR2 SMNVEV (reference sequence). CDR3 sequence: CASSHDTSSYNEQFF. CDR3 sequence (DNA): TGTGCCAGCAGTCACGACACGAGCTCCTACAATGAGCAGTTCTTC.

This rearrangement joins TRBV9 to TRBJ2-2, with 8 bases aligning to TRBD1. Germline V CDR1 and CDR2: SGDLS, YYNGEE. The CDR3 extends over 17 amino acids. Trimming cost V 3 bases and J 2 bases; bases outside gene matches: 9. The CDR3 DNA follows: TGTGCCAGCAGCGAGCCGTCGGACAGGGAAAACACCGGGGAGCTGTTTTTT. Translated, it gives CASSEPSDRENTGELFF.

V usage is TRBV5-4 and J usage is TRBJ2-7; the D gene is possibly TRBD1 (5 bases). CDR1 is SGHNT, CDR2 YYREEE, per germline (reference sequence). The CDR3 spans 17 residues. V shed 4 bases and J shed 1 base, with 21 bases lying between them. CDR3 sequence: CASSLNSFQGRSYEQYF. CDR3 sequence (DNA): TGTGCCAGCAGCCTTAACTCATTCCAGGGAAGATCCTACGAGCAGTACTTC.

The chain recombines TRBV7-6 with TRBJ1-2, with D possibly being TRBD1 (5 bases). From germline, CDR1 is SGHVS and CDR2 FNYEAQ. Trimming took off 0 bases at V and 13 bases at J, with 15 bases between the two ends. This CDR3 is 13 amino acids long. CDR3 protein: CASSLAEQTAPTF. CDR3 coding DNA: TGTGCCAGCAGCTTAGCGGAACAGACAGCTCCCACCTTC.

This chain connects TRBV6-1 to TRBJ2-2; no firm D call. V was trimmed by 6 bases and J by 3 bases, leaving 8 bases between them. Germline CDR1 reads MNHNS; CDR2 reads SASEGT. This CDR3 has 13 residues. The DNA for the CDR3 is TGTGCCAGCAGCACAGTTTACACCGGGGAGCTGTTTTTT. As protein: CASSTVYTGELFF.

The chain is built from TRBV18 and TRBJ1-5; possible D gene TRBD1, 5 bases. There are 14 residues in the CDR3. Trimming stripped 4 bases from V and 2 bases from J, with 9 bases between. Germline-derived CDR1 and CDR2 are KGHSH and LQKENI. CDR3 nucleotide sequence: TGTGCCAGCTCACTACAACAGGGCAATCAGCCCCAGCATTTT. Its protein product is CASSLQQGNQPQHF.

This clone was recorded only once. The CDR3 nucleotides are TGTGCCAGCTCCTTTGCGACAGGACCTAGCAATCAGCCCCAGCATTTT. This codes for CASSFATGPSNQPQHF. V and J are TRBV6-6 and TRBJ1-5; maybe TRBD1 (6 bases). Trimming left V 8 bases short and J 0 bases short, with 17 bases between. The length of the CDR3 is 16 residues. Germline V gene sequence: CDR1 MNHNY, CDR2 SVGAGI (reference sequence).

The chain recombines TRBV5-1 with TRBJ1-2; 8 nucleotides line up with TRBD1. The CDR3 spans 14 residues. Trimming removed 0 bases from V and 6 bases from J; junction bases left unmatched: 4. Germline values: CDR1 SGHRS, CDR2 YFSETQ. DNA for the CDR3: TGCGCCAGCAGCTTGGGCGGACAGGGAAATGGCTACACCTTC. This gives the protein CASSLGGQGNGYTF.

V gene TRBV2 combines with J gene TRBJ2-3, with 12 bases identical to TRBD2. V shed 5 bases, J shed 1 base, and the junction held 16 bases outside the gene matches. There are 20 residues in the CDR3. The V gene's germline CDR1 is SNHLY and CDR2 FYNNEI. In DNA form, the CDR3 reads TGTGCCAGCAGTCAAACGCTGGGGCTAGCGGGGGGGGATCGCACAGATACGCAGTATTTT. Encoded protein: CASSQTLGLAGGDRTDTQYF.

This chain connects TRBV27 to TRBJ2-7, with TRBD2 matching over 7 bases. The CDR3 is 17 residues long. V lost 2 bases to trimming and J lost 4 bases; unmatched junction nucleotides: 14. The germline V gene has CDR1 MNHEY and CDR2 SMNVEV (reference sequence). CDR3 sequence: CASSLIGRGGGNYEQYF. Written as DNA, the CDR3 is TGTGCCAGCAGTTTAATTGGGCGGGGCGGGGGAAATTACGAGCAGTACTTC.

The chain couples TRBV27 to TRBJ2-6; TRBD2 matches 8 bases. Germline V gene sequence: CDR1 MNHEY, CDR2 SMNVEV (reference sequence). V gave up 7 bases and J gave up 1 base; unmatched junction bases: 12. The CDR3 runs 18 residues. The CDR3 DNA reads TGTGCCAGCAAATTACGGGCGGGGGGACTTTCTGGGGCCAACGTCCTGACTTTC. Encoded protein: CASKLRAGGLSGANVLTF.